This T cell receptor beta chain was recorded in a study of early T cells in non-severe SARS-CoV-2 infection. Study-level results: VDJdb-based annotation leaned toward anti-spike CD8 responses and missed private and CD4 specificities.

The table lists this clonotype with many counts. Its specificity is unknown. Trimming shortened V by 5 bases and J by 2 bases, and 20 bases separated the two germline ends. This CDR3 has 16 amino acids. CDR1 is DFQATT and CDR2 is SNEGSKA in the germline V gene (reference sequence). TCRdb re-analysed the 5' RACE reads in MiXCR, keeping a single row per CDR3 protein. Seen here are around 25,000 distinct CDR3 sequences, approximately 5.1% observed once, and the top ten hold approximately 6.6%. The sample was whole blood. The receptor's source is an adult who was a healthcare worker with PCR-confirmed SARS-CoV-2 infection or an uninfected control (not recorded which). J is TRBJ2-3 and V is TRBV20-1; TRBD1 is a possible D gene (5 bases). CDR3 protein: CSASTTARGPTDTQYF. In nucleotides, the CDR3 is TGCAGTGCTTCCACAACGGCTAGGGGTCCCACAGATACGCAGTATTTT.